The 22 T cell receptor beta chains reported below all come from one sample, sequenced in a study of blood T cell repertoires in COVID-19. The assay was immunoSEQ multiplex PCR, and TCRdb's table has in-frame clones only and misses some. The sample yields roughly 80,000 clones, roughly 80% seen once. Sequenced material: peripheral blood. The receptors stem from a human donor in a cohort sampled during active COVID-19.

This sequence joins TRBV3-1 (or the pseudogene TRBV3-2) and TRBJ1-4; perhaps TRBD1 as D (6 bases). Germline loops: CDR1 LGHDT, CDR2 YNNKEL (reference sequence). Deletions cut 3 bases from V and 7 bases from J, with 15 bases between. This CDR3 contains 15 residues. This chain's CDR3 is CASSQSLGGAEKLFF. The CDR3 bases are TGTGCCAGCAGCCAGTCGCTCGGGGGGGCTGAAAAACTGTTTTTT.

V usage is TRBV5-1 and J usage is TRBJ2-2; possibly TRBD2 for D (5 bases). There are 14 residues in the CDR3. V lost 2 bases and J lost 4, with 9 bases in between. CDR1 is SGHRS, CDR2 YFSETQ, per germline. The CDR3 here is CASSFGGSTGELFF. The CDR3 bases are TGCGCCAGCAGCTTTGGAGGTTCCACCGGGGAGCTGTTTTTT.

This chain joins TRBV7-8 and TRBJ1-5; D ambiguous. The germline CDR1 and CDR2 sequences are SGHVS and FQNEAQ. The CDR3 consists of 15 residues. Between the trimmed V and J ends, which lost 1 base and 6 bases, there was a span of 13 bases. CDR3 in amino acids: CASSLGPGLTQPQHF. DNA for the CDR3: TGTGCCAGCAGCTTAGGCCCGGGGTTGACTCAGCCCCAGCATTTT.

This clone was detected a few times. The V gene is TRBV9, the J gene TRBJ2-2, with D possibly TRBD1 on 6 matching bases. This CDR3 has 15 residues. Germline CDR1 is SGDLS and CDR2 is YYNGEE. Trimming removed 3 bases from V and 3 bases from J, with 12 bases in between. CDR3 residues: CASSAAGTYTGELFF. Here the CDR3 DNA reads TGTGCCAGCAGCGCTGCCGGGACATACACCGGGGAGCTGTTTTTT. Combining the CDR3 with reference TRBV9 and TRBJ2-2 gives the whole variable domain DSGVTQTPKHLITATGQRVTLRCSPRSGDLSVYWYQQSLDQGLQFLIQYYNGEERAKGNILERFSAQQFPDLHSELNLSSLELGDSALYFCASSAAGTYTGELFFGEGSRLTVL.

V usage is TRBV15 and J usage is TRBJ2-5; maybe TRBD1 (6 bases). Germline V gene sequence: CDR1 LNHNV, CDR2 YYDKDF (reference sequence). CDR3 size: 15 residues. Trimming removed 3 bases at V and 0 bases at J, with 11 bases between. The CDR3 DNA reads as TGTGCCACCAGCAGCGACAGGTCGTACCAAGAGACCCAGTACTTC. Its protein product is CATSSDRSYQETQYF.

The chain is built from TRBV13 and TRBJ1-2; TRBD1 aligns across 9 bases. The CDR3 extends over 15 amino acids. Germline loops: CDR1 PRHDT, CDR2 FYEKMQ (reference sequence). The V and J ends lost 4 bases and 4 bases, in that order; junction bases with no gene match: 7. CDR3 residues: CASSYRDRVSYGYTF. CDR3 sequence (DNA): TGTGCCAGCAGCTACCGGGACAGGGTTAGCTATGGCTACACCTTC.

The chain recombines TRBV15 with TRBJ2-6; D gene uncertain. The germline V and J ends were trimmed by 9 bases and 1 base, with 10 bases remaining between them. Germline CDR1 reads LNHNV; CDR2 reads YYDKDF (reference sequence). The CDR3 contains 14 residues. The CDR3 is CATTSRSGANVLTF. The CDR3 nucleotides are TGTGCCACTACTTCGAGGTCTGGGGCCAACGTCCTGACTTTC.

This clone has just a few counts. This chain connects TRBV7-2 to TRBJ1-2; the D gene is possibly TRBD1 (6 bases). The CDR3 totals 13 residues. Trimming cost V 2 bases and J 3 bases, with 7 bases left between them. CDR1 is SGHTA, CDR2 FQGNSA, per germline. Here the CDR3 reads CASSLNRDYGYTF. The CDR3 DNA reads as TGTGCCAGCAGCTTAAACAGGGACTATGGCTACACCTTC.

Written as DNA, the CDR3 is TGCGCCAGCAGCTTGGCAGGGTTAAACTACGAGCAGTACTTC. It translates to CASSLAGLNYEQYF. The chain uses TRBV5-1 and TRBJ2-7; D perhaps matches TRBD1 (5 bases). V dropped 0 bases and J dropped 3 bases, with 10 bases sitting between them. The germline V gene encodes CDR1 SGHRS and CDR2 YFSETQ. This CDR3 comprises 14 residues.

There are many counts of this clone. The V call is TRBV18, the J call TRBJ2-7, with D tentatively TRBD2 (5 bases). With 6 bases removed from V and 0 bases from J, the gap between germline ends came to 12 bases. The CDR3 contains 14 residues. Germline CDR1 and CDR2: KGHSH and LQKENI. The CDR3 loop reads CASSSADSSYEQYF. The CDR3 coding sequence is TGTGCCAGCTCCTCCGCGGACTCCTCCTACGAGCAGTACTTC. Combining the CDR3 with reference TRBV18 and TRBJ2-7 gives the whole variable domain NAGVMQNPRHLVRRRGQEARLRCSPMKGHSHVYWYRQLPEEGLKFMVYLQKENIIDESGMPKERFSAEFPKEGPSILRIQQVVRGDSAAYFCASSSADSSYEQYFGPGTRLTVT.

The table lists this clone with a count of one. The J gene is TRBJ1-1, the V gene TRBV15; D gene ambiguous. The CDR3 has 13 amino acids. V gave up 0 bases and J gave up 6 bases, with 8 bases separating them. CDR1 is LNHNV and CDR2 is YYDKDF in the germline V gene (reference sequence). In DNA, the CDR3 is TGTGCCACCAGCAGAGATGTAAGAGCTGAAGCTTTCTTT. Translated, it gives CATSRDVRAEAFF.

V usage is TRBV4-2 and J usage is TRBJ2-7; TRBD2 agrees at 10 bases. Germline V gene sequence: CDR1 LGHNA, CDR2 YNFKEQ. CDR3 length equals 16 residues. Trimming at V came to 0 bases and at J to 7 bases, leaving 9 bases not matched to a gene. The CDR3 DNA reads as TGTGCCAGCAGCCAAGAGAGCGGGGGGGGAGAAGGGGAGCAGTACTTC. Its protein is CASSQESGGGEGEQYF.

The chain employs TRBV7-3 and TRBJ1-1; unclear D gene. The length of the CDR3 is 13 residues. Germline loops: CDR1 SGHTA, CDR2 FQGTGA. V gave up 3 bases and J gave up 1 base, with 6 bases separating them. The CDR3 bases are TGTGCCAGCAGCTTGCCGGGGAACACTGAAGCTTTCTTT. It codes for CASSLPGNTEAFF.

The rearrangement links TRBV18 to TRBJ1-5, with TRBD1 matching over 8 bases. The V and J ends lost 4 bases and 0 bases, in that order; junction bases with no gene match: 8. Germline V lookup: CDR1 KGHSH, CDR2 LQKENI. The length of the CDR3 is 17 residues. CDR3 residues: CASSLTRQGNSNQPQHF. Here the CDR3 DNA reads TGTGCCAGCTCACTAACCAGACAGGGGAATAGCAATCAGCCCCAGCATTTT.

This clone was counted a few times. V gene TRBV6-5 combines with J gene TRBJ1-6; D is undetermined. CDR3 length: 14 residues. Germline CDR1 and CDR2: MNHEY and SVGAGI. The V and J ends lost 4 bases and 4 bases respectively, with 8 bases between them. The CDR3 is CASSSGPYNSPLHF. The DNA of the CDR3 is TGTGCCAGCAGTTCCGGTCCTTATAATTCACCCCTCCACTTT.

This chain uses TRBV5-6 with TRBJ2-3; D is perhaps TRBD1 (6 bases). Trimming stripped 0 bases from V and 0 bases from J, with 8 bases between. CDR3 length equals 15 residues. Per germline, CDR1 SGHDT and CDR2 YYEEEE. For the CDR3, the DNA is TGTGCCAGCAGCTTGGTCAGGGGTAGCACAGATACGCAGTATTTT. Translated: CASSLVRGSTDTQYF.

This clone was detected only once. The chain uses TRBV11-2 and TRBJ2-3; TRBD2 matches at 12 bases. CDR3 length: 19 amino acids. Germline V gene data show CDR1 as SGHAT and CDR2 as FQNNGV. V trimming: 4 bases; J trimming: 0 bases; junction bases outside the gene matches: 11. CDR3 sequence (DNA): TGTGCCAGCAGCTCAGGGGGCCGACTAGCGGGGGCTAGCACAGATACGCAGTATTTT. This encodes CASSSGGRLAGASTDTQYF.

The chain carries TRBV5-1 and TRBJ1-2, with TRBD1 identical over 9 bases. The CDR3 consists of 14 residues. Per germline, CDR1 SGHRS and CDR2 YFSETQ. V lost 4 bases, J lost 5 bases, and 6 bases stayed unmatched. This CDR3 is CASSHTGGDYGYTF. Here the CDR3 DNA reads TGCGCCAGCAGCCACACAGGGGGCGATTATGGCTACACCTTC.

This sequence joins TRBV7-9 and TRBJ2-1; 8 bases line up with TRBD2. The germline V gene encodes CDR1 SEHNR and CDR2 FQNEAQ (reference sequence). The CDR3 is made up of 16 amino acids. The J segment lost 8 bases and the V segment lost 4 bases, leaving 13 bases of the junction unmatched. CDR3 protein: CASSSTQRGPRDEQFF. CDR3 coding DNA: TGTGCCAGCAGCTCGACCCAGCGGGGGCCCCGGGATGAGCAGTTCTTC.

J is TRBJ1-6 and V is TRBV30; unclear D gene. Germline values: CDR1 GTSNPN, CDR2 SVGIG (reference sequence). Trimming shortened V by 3 bases and J by 7 bases, and 7 bases separated the two germline ends. The length of the CDR3 is 12 residues. CDR3 bases: TGTGCCTGGAGGCCAGGCAATTCACCCCTCCACTTT. Protein product: CAWRPGNSPLHF.

The V gene is TRBV6-4, the J gene TRBJ2-2; 9 bases are shared with TRBD2. V lost 3 bases and J lost 3; bases outside the gene matches: 11. CDR1 and CDR2 from the germline V gene are MRHNA and SNTAGT. The CDR3 loop spans 18 amino acids. CDR3 DNA sequence: TGTGCCAGCAGTGATGAGGCGGGGGGGCCATCCCACACCGGGGAGCTGTTTTTT. Protein: CASSDEAGGPSHTGELFF.

This chain uses TRBV4-1 with TRBJ2-7; 9 positions match TRBD2. Germline V CDR1 and CDR2: MGHRA, YSYEKL. Unmatched junction bases numbered 9, after V lost 0 bases and J lost 0 bases. The CDR3 length is 18 residues. The DNA for the CDR3 is TGCGCCAGCAGCCAAGAACTGGCTAGCGGGGTCAGCTCCTACGAGCAGTACTTC. Its protein product is CASSQELASGVSSYEQYF.